The 19 T cell receptor beta chains below all came from one sample that was sequenced in a study of CXCR3-negative and CXCR3-positive naive CD8 T cells. Through 5' RACE with UMI labels, the TRB cDNA libraries were prepared. TCRdb derives one entry per CDR3 protein from the 5' RACE reads, leaving out DNA. The table counts approximately 89,000 distinct CDR3 sequences; around 0.53% lies in the top ten. Study-wide results and limits: CXCR3-negative naive cells had less hydrophobic TRB CDR3s than did CXCR3-positive naive cells.

No cognate antigen is known for these TCRs. Sequencing was carried out using naive CXCR3+ CD8+ T cells from blood. Subset defined: CD45RO-CCR7+CD27+CD95- naive CD8+ T cells expressing CXCR3 (TNR3+). Source of these receptors: a human donor in good health. Some clones in this sample may be carry-over from other donors' samples.

The chain combines TRBV4-2 with TRBJ2-5; lacking DNA, the TRBD1 call made by TCRdb goes unchecked. Germline CDR1 LGHNA, CDR2 YNFKEQ. The CDR3 has 16 amino acids. The CDR3 sequence: CASSQESGGGAETQYF.

The chain has TRBV7-9 and TRBJ2-2. The CDR3 extends over 15 amino acids. Germline V gene data show CDR1 as SEHNR and CDR2 as FQNEAQ (reference sequence). CDR3 amino acids: CASSSSESNTGELFF.

The chain has TRBV29-1 and TRBJ2-1; TCRdb selects TRBD1, and the lack of DNA leaves this call unchecked. The CDR3 is 13 amino acids. CDR1 is SQVTM, CDR2 ANQGSEA, per germline. The CDR3 reads CSVAGGDYNEQFF.

This sequence joins TRBV12-3 or TRBV12-4 and TRBJ2-3; the D call from TCRdb, TRBD2, cannot be confirmed without DNA. The length of the CDR3 is 15 residues. CDR3 sequence reads: CASSLVGRAGDTQYF.

V is TRBV10-3 and J is TRBJ2-1; checking the TCRdb D call of TRBD2 is not possible without DNA. CDR1 is ENHRY and CDR2 is SYGVKD in the germline V gene. The CDR3 consists of 14 residues. CDR3 loop: CAISESTSGDEQFF.

This chain joins TRBV29-1 and TRBJ2-3; the TRBD1 assignment by TCRdb is unverifiable without DNA. Germline V lookup: CDR1 SQVTM, CDR2 ANQGSEA. CDR3 size: 16 residues. CDR3 protein: CSVEIGQGSSTDTQYF.

The chain recombines TRBV12-3 or TRBV12-4 with TRBJ2-5; TCRdb names TRBD2, which stays unverified in the absence of DNA. This CDR3 region has 12 residues. CDR3 loop: CASRLGEETQYF.

The rearrangement links TRBV29-1 to TRBJ2-1; absent DNA, TCRdb's TRBD2 call cannot be checked. The CDR3 loop spans 16 amino acids. CDR1 is SQVTM, CDR2 ANQGSEA, per germline. The CDR3: CSVELAGGRGYNEQFF.

The rearrangement uses TRBV5-4 and TRBJ1-5. Germline V lookup: CDR1 SGHNT, CDR2 YYREEE (reference sequence). The CDR3 sequence is 15 residues long. CDR3 loop: CASSLDGGFNQPQHF.

The chain recombines TRBV6-2 or TRBV6-3 with TRBJ1-5. Germline lookup yields CDR1 MNHEY and CDR2 SVGEGT. CDR3 length equals 14 residues. CDR3 protein: CASTPRGYGQPQHF.

The rearrangement joins TRBV27 to TRBJ2-5. This CDR3 comprises 15 residues. Germline V gene sequence: CDR1 MNHEY, CDR2 SMNVEV (reference sequence). The CDR3 loop reads CASSLYDRWEETQYF.

V usage is TRBV4-3 and J usage is TRBJ2-3; TCRdb names TRBD2, which stays unverified in the absence of DNA. CDR1 LGHNA and CDR2 YSLEER come from the germline V gene. This CDR3 has 15 residues. The chain's CDR3 is CASSPGLAVTDTQYF.

The V call is TRBV11-1, the J call TRBJ2-7; TCRdb proposes TRBD2, but this gene call is untestable without DNA. The CDR3 covers 15 residues. CDR1 is SGHAT and CDR2 is FQDESV in the germline V gene (reference sequence). This CDR3 is CASSLSRTETYEQYF. The whole variable domain, filled in from reference TRBV11-1 and TRBJ2-7, reads EAEVAQSPRYKITEKSQAVAFWCDPISGHATLYWYRQILGQGPELLVQFQDESVVDDSQLPKDRFSAERLKGVDSTLKIQPAELGDSAMYLCASSLSRTETYEQYFGPGTRLTVT.

The chain uses TRBV12-3 or TRBV12-4 and TRBJ2-1; TCRdb reports TRBD2, a call that lacks DNA to check it against. The CDR3 length is 14 residues. CDR3 in amino acids: CASSTGTSSREQFF.

V and J are TRBV20-1 and TRBJ2-7; TCRdb designates TRBD2, a call that cannot be tested without DNA. The CDR3 covers 13 residues. Germline CDR1 DFQATT, CDR2 SNEGSKA (reference sequence). Here the CDR3 reads CSARGTSSYEQYF.

This sequence joins TRBV27 and TRBJ2-5; lacking DNA, the TRBD1 call made by TCRdb goes unchecked. There are 15 residues in the CDR3. Germline CDR1 reads MNHEY; CDR2 reads SMNVEV (reference sequence). CDR3 loop: CASSLSDRLQETQYF.

The chain employs TRBV29-1 and TRBJ2-3; TCRdb's assignment of TRBD1 cannot be checked, as there is no DNA. Germline V lookup: CDR1 SQVTM, CDR2 ANQGSEA. The CDR3 consists of 13 residues. CDR3 sequence reads: CSVDRTSTDTQYF.

This chain connects TRBV25-1 to TRBJ2-1; the TRBD1 assignment by TCRdb is unverifiable without DNA. This CDR3 region has 15 residues. In germline, CDR1 is MGHDK, CDR2 SYGVNS. CDR3 sequence: CASSEGPLLRNEQFF.

This chain uses TRBV27 with TRBJ2-7; absent DNA, TCRdb's TRBD2 call cannot be checked. In germline, CDR1 is MNHEY, CDR2 SMNVEV (reference sequence). The CDR3 is 15 amino acids. The CDR3 region is CASSPLGLALHEQYF.